This section outlines one T cell receptor (beta chain) sequence together with its context. This record belongs to a study of T-cell reconstitution after alpha-beta-depleted transplantation in children. The library targeted TCRbeta and was prepared with unique molecular identifiers. TCRdb re-called the PCR reads through MiXCR, storing one row per CDR3 protein. Here the sample spans about 1,000,000 distinct CDR3 sequences, about 29% being singletons. The germline V gene encodes CDR1 SGHTA and CDR2 FQGTGA. The CDR3 is made up of 16 amino acids. V lost 1 base and J lost 7; bases outside the gene matches: 5.

The chain couples TRBV7-3 to TRBJ2-2; 11 bases match TRBD1. This sample comprised PBMCs, mostly from graft donor cells, obtained 360 days after TCRalphabeta/CD19-depleted stem cell transplant. This sequence originates from a boy younger than two who had a stem cell transplant for SCID, so the T cells may come from the graft donor. The CDR3 DNA is TGTGCCAGCAGCTTAATCGGGACAGGGGGAAACGGGGAGCTGTTTTTT. Residues: CASSLIGTGGNGELFF.